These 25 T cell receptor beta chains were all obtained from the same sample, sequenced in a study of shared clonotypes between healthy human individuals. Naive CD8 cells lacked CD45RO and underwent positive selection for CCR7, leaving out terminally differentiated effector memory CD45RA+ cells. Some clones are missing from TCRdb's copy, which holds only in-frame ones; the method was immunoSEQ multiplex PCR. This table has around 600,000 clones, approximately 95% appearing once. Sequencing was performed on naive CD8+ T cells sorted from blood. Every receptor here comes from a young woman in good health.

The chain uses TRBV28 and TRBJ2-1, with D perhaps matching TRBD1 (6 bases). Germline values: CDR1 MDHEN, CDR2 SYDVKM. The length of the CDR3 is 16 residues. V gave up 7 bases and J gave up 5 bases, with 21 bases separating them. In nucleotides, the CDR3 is TGTGCCAGCACTATTAACCTTCCGGCAGGGGACAATGAGCAGTTCTTC. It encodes CASTINLPAGDNEQFF.

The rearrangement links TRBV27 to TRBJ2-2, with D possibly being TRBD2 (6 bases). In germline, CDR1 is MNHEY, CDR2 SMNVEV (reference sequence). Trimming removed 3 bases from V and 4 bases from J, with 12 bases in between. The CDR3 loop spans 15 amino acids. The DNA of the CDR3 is TGTGCCAGCAGTTTGGGGGACTCCCTCACCGGGGAGCTGTTTTTT. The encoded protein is CASSLGDSLTGELFF.

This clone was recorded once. For the CDR3, the DNA is TGCGCCAGCAGTTGGGGACAGAACTACGAGCAGTACTTC. Protein: CASSWGQNYEQYF. The chain combines TRBV10-2 with TRBJ2-7, with 7 bases fitting TRBD1. The V segment lost 5 bases and the J segment 3 bases; nucleotides outside the gene matches: 4. The CDR3 consists of 13 residues. Germline CDR1 reads WSHSY; CDR2 reads SAAADI.

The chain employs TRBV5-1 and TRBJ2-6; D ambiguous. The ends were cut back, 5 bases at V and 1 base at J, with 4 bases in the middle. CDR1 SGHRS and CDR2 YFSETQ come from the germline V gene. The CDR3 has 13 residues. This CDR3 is CASSASGANVLTF. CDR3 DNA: TGCGCCAGCAGTGCGTCTGGGGCCAACGTCCTGACTTTC.

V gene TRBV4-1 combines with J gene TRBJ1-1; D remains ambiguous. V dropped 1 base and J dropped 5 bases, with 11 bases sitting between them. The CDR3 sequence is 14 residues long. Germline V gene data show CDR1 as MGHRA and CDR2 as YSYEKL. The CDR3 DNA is TGCGCCAGCAGCCAAGCCGGATCCTGGACTGAAGCTTTCTTT. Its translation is CASSQAGSWTEAFF.

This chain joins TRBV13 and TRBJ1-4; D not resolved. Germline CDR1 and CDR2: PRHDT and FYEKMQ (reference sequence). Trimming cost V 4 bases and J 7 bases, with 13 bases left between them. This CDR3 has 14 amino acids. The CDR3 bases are TGTGCCAGCAGCTGGAACATTGAGGGTGAAAAACTGTTTTTT. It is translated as CASSWNIEGEKLFF.

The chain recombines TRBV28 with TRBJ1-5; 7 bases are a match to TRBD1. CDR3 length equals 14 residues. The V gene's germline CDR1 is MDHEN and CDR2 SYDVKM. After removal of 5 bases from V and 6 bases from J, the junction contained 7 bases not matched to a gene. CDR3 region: CASSPQDRAQPQHF. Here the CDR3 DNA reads TGTGCCAGCAGTCCCCAAGACAGGGCTCAGCCCCAGCATTTT.

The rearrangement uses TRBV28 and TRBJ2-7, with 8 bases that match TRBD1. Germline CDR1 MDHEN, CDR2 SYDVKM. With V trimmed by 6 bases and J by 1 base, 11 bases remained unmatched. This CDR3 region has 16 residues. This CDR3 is CASRTTGTGGSYEQYF. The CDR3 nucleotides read TGTGCCAGCAGAACCACGGGGACAGGTGGTTCCTACGAGCAGTACTTC. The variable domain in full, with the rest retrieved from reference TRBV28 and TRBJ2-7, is DVKVTQSSRYLVKRTGEKVFLECVQDMDHENMFWYRQDPGLGLRLIYFSYDVKMKEKGDIPEGYSVSREKKERFSLILESASTNQTSMYLCASRTTGTGGSYEQYFGPGTRLTVT.

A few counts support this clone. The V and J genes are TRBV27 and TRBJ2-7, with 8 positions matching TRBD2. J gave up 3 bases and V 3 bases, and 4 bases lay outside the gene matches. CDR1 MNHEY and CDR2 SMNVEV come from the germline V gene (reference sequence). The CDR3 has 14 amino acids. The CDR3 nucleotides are TGTGCCAGCAGTTTTAGCGGGAAGGGCTACGAGCAGTACTTC. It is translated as CASSFSGKGYEQYF.

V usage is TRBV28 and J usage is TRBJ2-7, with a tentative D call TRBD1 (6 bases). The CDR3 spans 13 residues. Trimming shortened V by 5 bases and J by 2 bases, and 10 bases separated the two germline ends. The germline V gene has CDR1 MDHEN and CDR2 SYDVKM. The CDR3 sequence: CASSPGTPYEQYF. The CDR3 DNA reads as TGTGCCAGCAGTCCCGGGACACCCTACGAGCAGTACTTC.

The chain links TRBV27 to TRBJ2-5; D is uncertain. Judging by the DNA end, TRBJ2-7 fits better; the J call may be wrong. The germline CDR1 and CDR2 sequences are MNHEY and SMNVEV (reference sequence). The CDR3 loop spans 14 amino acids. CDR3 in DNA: TGTGCCAGCAGTTTACATCCATTACCCTACGAGCAGTACTTC. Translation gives CASSLHPLPYEQYF.

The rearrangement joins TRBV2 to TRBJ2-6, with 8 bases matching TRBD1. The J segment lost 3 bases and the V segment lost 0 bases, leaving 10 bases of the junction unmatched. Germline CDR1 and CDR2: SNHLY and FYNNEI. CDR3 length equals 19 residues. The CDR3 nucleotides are TGTGCCAGCAGTGAAGCTTGGCCAGGGGGCGCTTTTGGGGCCAACGTCCTGACTTTC. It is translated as CASSEAWPGGAFGANVLTF. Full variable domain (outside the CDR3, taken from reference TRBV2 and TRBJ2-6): EPEVTQTPSHQVTQMGQEVILRCVPISNHLYFYWYRQILGQKVEFLVSFYNNEISEKSEIFDDQFSVERPDGSNFTLKIRSTKLEDSAMYFCASSEAWPGGAFGANVLTFGAGSRLTVL.

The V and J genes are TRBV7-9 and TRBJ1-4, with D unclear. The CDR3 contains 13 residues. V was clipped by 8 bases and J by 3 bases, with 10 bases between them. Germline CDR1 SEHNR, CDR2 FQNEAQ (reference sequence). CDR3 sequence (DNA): TGTGCCAGCCAAGTGACTGCTAATGAAAAACTGTTTTTT. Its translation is CASQVTANEKLFF.

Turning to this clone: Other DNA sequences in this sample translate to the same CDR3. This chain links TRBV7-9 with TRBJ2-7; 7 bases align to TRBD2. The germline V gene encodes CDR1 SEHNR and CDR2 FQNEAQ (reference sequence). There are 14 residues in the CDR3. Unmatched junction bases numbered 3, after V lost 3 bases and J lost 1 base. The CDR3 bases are TGTGCCAGCAGCTTTTCGGGGGGTTCCTACGAGCAGTACTTC. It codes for CASSFSGGSYEQYF.

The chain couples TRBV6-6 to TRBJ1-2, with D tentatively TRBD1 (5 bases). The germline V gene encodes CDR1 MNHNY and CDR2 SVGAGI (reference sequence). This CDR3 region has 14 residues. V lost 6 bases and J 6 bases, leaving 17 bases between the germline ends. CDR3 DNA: TGTGCCAGCAGATCACTCGGGACTACCAATGGCTACACCTTC. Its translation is CASRSLGTTNGYTF.

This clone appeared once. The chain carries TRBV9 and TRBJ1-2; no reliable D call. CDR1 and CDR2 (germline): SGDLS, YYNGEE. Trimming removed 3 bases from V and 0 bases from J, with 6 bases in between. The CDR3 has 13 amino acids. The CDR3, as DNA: TGTGCCAGCAGCGACACGGCTAACTATGGCTACACCTTC. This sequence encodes CASSDTANYGYTF.

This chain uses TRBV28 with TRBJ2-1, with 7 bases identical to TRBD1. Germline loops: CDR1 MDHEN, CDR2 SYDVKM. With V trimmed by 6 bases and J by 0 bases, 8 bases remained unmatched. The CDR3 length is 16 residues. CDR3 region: CASRRQGPYSYNEQFF. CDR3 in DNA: TGTGCCAGCAGACGACAGGGTCCCTACTCCTACAATGAGCAGTTCTTC.

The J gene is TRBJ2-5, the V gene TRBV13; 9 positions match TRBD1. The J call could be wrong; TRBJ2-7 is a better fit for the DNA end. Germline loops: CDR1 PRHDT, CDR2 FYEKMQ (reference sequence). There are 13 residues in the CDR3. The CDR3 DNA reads TGTGCCAGCAGCTTCGGACAGGGGCGCGAGCAGTACTTC. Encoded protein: CASSFGQGREQYF.

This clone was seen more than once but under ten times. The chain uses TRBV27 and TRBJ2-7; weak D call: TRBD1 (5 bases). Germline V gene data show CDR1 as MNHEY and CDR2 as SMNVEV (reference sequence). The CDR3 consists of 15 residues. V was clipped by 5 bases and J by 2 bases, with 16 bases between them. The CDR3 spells CASSTTPTGAYEQYF. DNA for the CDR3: TGTGCCAGCAGTACCACCCCCACAGGAGCCTACGAGCAGTACTTC.

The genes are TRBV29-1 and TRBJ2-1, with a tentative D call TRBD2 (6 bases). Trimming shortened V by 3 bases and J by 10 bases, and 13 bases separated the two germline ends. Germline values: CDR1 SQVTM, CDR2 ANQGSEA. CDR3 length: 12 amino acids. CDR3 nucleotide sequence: TGCAGCGTTGATAGCCTAGCGATCGAGCAGTTCTTC. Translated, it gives CSVDSLAIEQFF.

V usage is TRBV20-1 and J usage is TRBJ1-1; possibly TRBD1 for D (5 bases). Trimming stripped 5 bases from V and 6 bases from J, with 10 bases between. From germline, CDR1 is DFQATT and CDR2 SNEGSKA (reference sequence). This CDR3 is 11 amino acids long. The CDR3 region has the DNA TGCAGTGCTTCATCGGGGCCTGAAGCTTTCTTT. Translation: CSASSGPEAFF.

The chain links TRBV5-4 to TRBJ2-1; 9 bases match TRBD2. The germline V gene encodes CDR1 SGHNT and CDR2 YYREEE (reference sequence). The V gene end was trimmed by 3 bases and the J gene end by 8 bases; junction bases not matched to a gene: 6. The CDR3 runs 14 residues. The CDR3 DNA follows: TGTGCCAGCAGCTATAGCGGGAGTAGGCATGAGCAGTTCTTC. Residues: CASSYSGSRHEQFF.

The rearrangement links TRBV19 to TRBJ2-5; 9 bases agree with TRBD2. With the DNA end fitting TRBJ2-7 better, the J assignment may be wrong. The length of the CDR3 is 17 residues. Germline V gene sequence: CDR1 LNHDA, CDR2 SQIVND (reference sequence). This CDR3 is CASSTPRTSVSPYEQYF. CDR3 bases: TGTGCCAGTAGTACCCCCCGGACTAGCGTTTCTCCCTACGAGCAGTACTTC.

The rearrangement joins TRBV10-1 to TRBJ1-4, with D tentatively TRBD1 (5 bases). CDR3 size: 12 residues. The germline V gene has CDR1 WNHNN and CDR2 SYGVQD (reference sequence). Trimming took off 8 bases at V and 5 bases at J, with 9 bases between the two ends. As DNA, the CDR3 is TGCGCCAGCGGGGGGAAAAATGAAAAACTGTTTTTT. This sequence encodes CASGGKNEKLFF.

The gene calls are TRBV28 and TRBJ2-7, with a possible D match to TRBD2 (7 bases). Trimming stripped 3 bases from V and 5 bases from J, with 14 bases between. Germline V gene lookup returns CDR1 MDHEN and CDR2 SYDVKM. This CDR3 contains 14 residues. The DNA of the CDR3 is TGTGCCAGCAGTTTGGGGGGGGACAATAACGAGCAGTACTTC. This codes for CASSLGGDNNEQYF.